Listed below are T cell receptor beta chains from one sample, sequenced in a study of cytomegalovirus exposure and HLA in healthy donors. Profiled with immunoSEQ multiplex PCR; TCRdb holds only in-frame clones, not every one. The sample includes about 130,000 clones. The sequencing sample was made of PBMCs. These receptors originate from a man in his thirties or forties in good health and CMV-seronegative. Each CDR3 is given with its conserved first and last residue. D genes are given only for firm matches.

J gene: TRBJ2-7; V gene: TRBV27; D gene: TRBD1; CDR3 protein: CASSLSGTATYEQYF; CDR3 DNA: TGTGCCAGCAGTCTATCCGGGACAGCGACCTACGAGCAGTACTTC
J gene: TRBJ2-1; V gene: TRBV19; D gene: TRBD2; CDR3 protein: CASSTLAGGSYNEQFF; CDR3 DNA: TGTGCCAGTAGTACACTAGCGGGGGGTTCCTACAATGAGCAGTTCTTC
J gene: TRBJ1-5; V gene: TRBV6-1; D gene: TRBD1; CDR3 protein: CASSDGTVHSNQPQHF; CDR3 DNA: TGTGCCAGCAGTGACGGGACAGTTCATAGCAATCAGCCCCAGCATTTT
J gene: TRBJ2-1; V gene: TRBV7-8; D gene: TRBD1; CDR3 protein: CASSLTLVRDRSPNEQFF; CDR3 DNA: TGTGCCAGCAGCTTAACGCTTGTTCGGGACAGGTCACCCAATGAGCAGTTCTTC
J gene: TRBJ1-2; V gene: TRBV7-9; D gene: TRBD1; CDR3 protein: CASSSHPGQGNTF; CDR3 DNA: TGTGCCAGCAGCTCCCATCCAGGACAGGGGAACACCTTC
J gene: TRBJ1-2; V gene: TRBV28; D gene: NA; CDR3 protein: CASSLSGGNYGYTF; CDR3 DNA: TGTGCCAGCAGTTTATCGGGGGGCAACTATGGCTACACCTTC
J gene: TRBJ1-5; V gene: TRBV19; D gene: NA; CDR3 protein: CASSRSAVGPQHF; CDR3 DNA: TGTGCCAGTAGTAGATCAGCGGTTGGCCCCCAGCATTTT
J gene: TRBJ1-4; V gene: TRBV7-8; D gene: NA; CDR3 protein: CASSNGFGEKLFF; CDR3 DNA: TGTGCCAGCAGCAACGGTTTTGGTGAAAAACTGTTTTTT
J gene: TRBJ2-4; V gene: TRBV4-3; D gene: TRBD2; CDR3 protein: CASSRDQGGNIQYF; CDR3 DNA: TGCGCCAGCAGCCGGGACCAGGGAGGGAACATTCAGTACTTC
J gene: TRBJ1-2; V gene: TRBV29-1; D gene: NA; CDR3 protein: CSVEDEGRNYGYTF; CDR3 DNA: TGCAGCGTTGAAGATGAGGGAAGGAACTATGGCTACACCTTC
J gene: TRBJ2-7; V gene: TRBV27; D gene: TRBD2; CDR3 protein: CASTWPGLAGGVYEQYF; CDR3 DNA: TGTGCCAGCACTTGGCCGGGACTAGCGGGGGGGGTCTACGAGCAGTACTTC
J gene: TRBJ2-3; V gene: TRBV7-9; D gene: TRBD1; CDR3 protein: CASSRTYGQGTDTQYF; CDR3 DNA: TGTGCCAGCAGCCGGACGTACGGACAGGGCACAGATACGCAGTATTTT
J gene: TRBJ2-2; V gene: TRBV30; D gene: NA; CDR3 protein: CAWSVPDRSTGELFF; CDR3 DNA: TGTGCCTGGAGTGTCCCCGACAGGTCAACCGGGGAGCTGTTTTTT
J gene: TRBJ1-2; V gene: TRBV28; D gene: NA; CDR3 protein: CASTPGVGGYTF; CDR3 DNA: TGTGCCAGCACCCCAGGGGTCGGGGGCTACACCTTC
J gene: TRBJ2-7; V gene: TRBV29-1; D gene: TRBD1; CDR3 protein: CSVEDGEGTGAYEQYF; CDR3 DNA: TGCAGCGTTGAAGACGGGGAGGGGACAGGGGCCTACGAGCAGTACTTC
J gene: TRBJ2-7; V gene: TRBV30; D gene: TRBD1; CDR3 protein: CAWSGDSQYYEQYF; CDR3 DNA: TGTGCCTGGAGTGGGGACAGCCAATACTACGAGCAGTACTTC
J gene: TRBJ1-5; V gene: TRBV6-1; D gene: NA; CDR3 protein: CASSPRGNQPQHF; CDR3 DNA: TGTGCCAGCAGTCCCCGGGGGAATCAGCCCCAGCATTTT
J gene: TRBJ2-2; V gene: TRBV4-2; D gene: NA; CDR3 protein: CASSQGVSNTGELFF; CDR3 DNA: TGTGCCAGCAGCCAGGGAGTTTCGAACACCGGGGAGCTGTTTTTT
J gene: TRBJ2-7; V gene: TRBV2; D gene: NA; CDR3 protein: CASSEVASASLYHEQYF; CDR3 DNA: TGTGCCAGCAGTGAAGTTGCGAGCGCCTCACTCTACCACGAGCAGTACTTC
J gene: TRBJ1-2; V gene: TRBV5-1; D gene: NA; CDR3 protein: CASTQQGRGYTF; CDR3 DNA: TGCGCCAGCACACAACAGGGTCGGGGCTACACCTTC
J gene: TRBJ1-2; V gene: TRBV19; D gene: NA; CDR3 protein: CASSIDGGTIDGYTF; CDR3 DNA: TGTGCCAGTAGTATAGATGGAGGGACCATCGATGGCTACACCTTC
J gene: TRBJ1-1; V gene: TRBV30; D gene: NA; CDR3 protein: CAWSRSGNTEAFF; CDR3 DNA: TGTGCCTGGAGTCGATCAGGGAACACTGAAGCTTTCTTT
J gene: TRBJ1-5; V gene: TRBV6-1; D gene: NA; CDR3 protein: CASSERAQAGPQHF; CDR3 DNA: TGTGCCAGCAGTGAACGAGCACAGGCAGGGCCCCAGCATTTT
J gene: TRBJ2-3; V gene: TRBV30; D gene: TRBD2; CDR3 protein: CAWNSAGGVDTQYF; CDR3 DNA: TGTGCCTGGAATTCAGCGGGAGGAGTAGATACGCAGTATTTT
J gene: TRBJ2-1; V gene: TRBV28; D gene: NA; CDR3 protein: CATRQSYNEQFF; CDR3 DNA: TGTGCCACGAGACAGAGCTACAATGAGCAGTTCTTC
J gene: TRBJ2-1; V gene: TRBV15; D gene: NA; CDR3 protein: CATSLRVAETDEQFF; CDR3 DNA: TGTGCCACCAGCCTGAGGGTAGCGGAGACGGATGAGCAGTTCTTC
J gene: TRBJ2-7; V gene: TRBV5-1; D gene: TRBD2; CDR3 protein: CASSLEAGGTYEQYF; CDR3 DNA: TGCGCCAGCAGCTTGGAGGCGGGGGGAACCTACGAGCAGTACTTC
J gene: TRBJ2-1; V gene: TRBV5-1; D gene: NA; CDR3 protein: CASSSTWRVGGYNEQFF; CDR3 DNA: TGCGCCAGCAGCTCCACTTGGAGGGTAGGTGGTTACAATGAGCAGTTCTTC
J gene: TRBJ2-1; V gene: TRBV11-2; D gene: NA; CDR3 protein: CASSLDLSVYNEQFF; CDR3 DNA: TGTGCCAGCAGCTTAGATTTAAGCGTGTACAATGAGCAGTTCTTC
J gene: TRBJ1-1; V gene: TRBV7-8; D gene: NA; CDR3 protein: CASSLGVETDEAFF; CDR3 DNA: TGTGCCAGCAGCTTAGGAGTGGAGACCGATGAAGCTTTCTTT
J gene: TRBJ2-5; V gene: TRBV5-1; D gene: TRBD2; CDR3 protein: CASDELAGGRGETQYF; CDR3 DNA: TGCGCCAGCGATGAACTAGCGGGAGGCCGGGGGGAGACCCAGTACTTC
J gene: TRBJ2-1; V gene: TRBV29-1; D gene: NA; CDR3 protein: CSVDGGGSGDNEQFF; CDR3 DNA: TGCAGCGTTGATGGGGGCGGGAGTGGGGACAATGAGCAGTTCTTC